Listed here are 26 T cell receptor beta chains from one sample, sequenced in a study of blood T cell repertoires in COVID-19. The data were produced by immunoSEQ multiplex PCR, yet TCRdb's version contains in-frame clones alone and is incomplete. The sample contains roughly 430,000 clones, nearly 90% of which appear only once. Source material: PBMCs or T cells enriched from blood (not recorded which). The receptors originated from a woman aged 40 to 50 with acute COVID-19.

The chain uses TRBV6-6 and TRBJ2-3; tentatively, D is TRBD1 (6 bases). The CDR3 is made up of 20 amino acids. The germline V gene encodes CDR1 MNHNY and CDR2 SVGAGI (reference sequence). V was shortened by 5 bases and J by 0 bases, with 27 bases between the two germline ends. The CDR3 loop is CASSPRRRFQGTSSTDTQYF. Here the CDR3 DNA reads TGTGCCAGCAGTCCAAGGAGACGATTTCAGGGGACATCTAGCACAGATACGCAGTATTTT.

The gene calls are TRBV5-1 and TRBJ2-7; 8 bases fit TRBD1. Germline CDR1 and CDR2: SGHRS and YFSETQ. Unmatched junction bases numbered 9, after V lost 0 bases and J lost 1 base. The CDR3 is 17 residues long. CDR3 amino acids: CASSLVAGGGGSYEQYF. The CDR3 nucleotides are TGCGCCAGCAGCTTGGTGGCAGGGGGCGGTGGGTCCTACGAGCAGTACTTC. Combining the CDR3 with reference TRBV5-1 and TRBJ2-7 gives the whole variable domain KAGVTQTPRYLIKTRGQQVTLSCSPISGHRSVSWYQQTPGQGLQFLFEYFSETQRNKGNFPGRFSGRQFSNSRSEMNVSTLELGDSALYLCASSLVAGGGGSYEQYFGPGTRLTVT.

Remarks on this clone: Other DNA sequences in the same sample also yield this CDR3. The CDR3 sequence is CASSPSGNQPQHF. Here the CDR3 DNA reads TGTGCCAGCAGCCCTTCGGGCAATCAGCCCCAGCATTTT. The chain couples TRBV7-9 to TRBJ1-5; D remains ambiguous. The CDR3 is 13 residues long. Trimming stripped 5 bases from V and 2 bases from J, with 7 bases between. Germline CDR1 reads SEHNR; CDR2 reads FQNEAQ (reference sequence).

J is TRBJ2-7 and V is TRBV7-2; the match to TRBD2 covers 12 bases. The CDR3 has 16 amino acids. The germline gives CDR1 SGHTA, CDR2 FQGNSA. The V gene end was trimmed by 4 bases and the J gene end by 6 bases; junction bases not matched to a gene: 10. CDR3 protein: CASSSSSGGARSEQYF. CDR3 bases: TGTGCCAGCAGCTCCTCTAGCGGGGGGGCCAGGTCCGAGCAGTACTTC.

The chain combines TRBV2 with TRBJ2-1, with 14 bases fitting TRBD2. The CDR3 spans 17 residues. CDR1 and CDR2 (germline): SNHLY, FYNNEI. The V and J ends lost 2 bases and 6 bases, in that order; junction bases with no gene match: 6. In nucleotides, the CDR3 is TGTGCCAGCAGTGAACCCTTCGGACTAGCGGGGGGCAATGAGCAGTTCTTC. This gives the protein CASSEPFGLAGGNEQFF.

V gene TRBV12-3 or TRBV12-4 combines with J gene TRBJ2-4, with D unresolved. V gave up 3 bases and J gave up 5 bases, with 8 bases separating them. The CDR3 has 13 amino acids. CDR3 protein: CASSLPGENIQYF. In DNA form, the CDR3 reads TGTGCCAGCAGTTTGCCCGGAGAAAACATTCAGTACTTC.

This chain uses TRBV2 with TRBJ1-2, with D maybe TRBD1 (6 bases). V was shortened by 2 bases and J by 4 bases, with 11 bases between the two germline ends. CDR1 and CDR2 from the germline V gene are SNHLY and FYNNEI. CDR3 size: 14 residues. CDR3 DNA sequence: TGTGCCAGCAGTGAACAGGGGAAATCCTATGGCTACACCTTC. It is translated as CASSEQGKSYGYTF.

The chain has TRBV5-1 and TRBJ1-3; the D gene is possibly TRBD1 (6 bases). This CDR3 comprises 14 residues. Germline lookup yields CDR1 SGHRS and CDR2 YFSETQ. The V and J ends lost 4 bases and 8 bases respectively, with 16 bases between them. CDR3 in DNA: TGCGCCAGCAGCGACTACAGGGTTTCGGACACCATATATTTT. This codes for CASSDYRVSDTIYF.

This clone turned up a few times. The chain has TRBV11-3 and TRBJ1-1; D unresolved. Germline V gene data show CDR1 as SGHNT and CDR2 as YENEEA. V lost 5 bases and J lost 3, with 13 bases in between. CDR3 length: 14 residues. CDR3 protein: CASSPREGDTEAFF. The CDR3 nucleotides are TGTGCCAGCAGCCCAAGGGAGGGTGACACTGAAGCTTTCTTT.

The J gene is TRBJ1-6, the V gene TRBV6-5; D call uncertain. The V gene lost 6 bases and the J gene lost 7 bases, with 7 bases spanning the gap. Germline V gives CDR1 MNHEY, CDR2 SVGAGI. The CDR3 contains 12 residues. CDR3 DNA sequence: TGTGCCAGCAGGAGAGAGAATTCACCCCTCCACTTT. Translating it yields CASRRENSPLHF.

A few counts support this clone. This sequence joins TRBV4-1 and TRBJ2-7; D is undetermined. Between the trimmed V and J ends, which lost 0 bases and 9 bases, there was a span of 18 bases. This CDR3 spans 15 amino acids. CDR1 is MGHRA and CDR2 is YSYEKL in the germline V gene. The CDR3 loop reads CASSQDLQPLRVQYF. The CDR3 DNA is TGCGCCAGCAGCCAAGACTTACAGCCTCTACGAGTGCAGTACTTC.

Only a few counts were recorded for this clone. The rearrangement joins TRBV5-4 to TRBJ1-6, with D tentatively TRBD1 (6 bases). This CDR3 comprises 16 residues. Trimming cost V 0 bases and J 6 bases, with 13 bases left between them. Germline V gives CDR1 SGHNT, CDR2 YYREEE (reference sequence). CDR3 in amino acids: CASSLELGQANSPLHF. CDR3 bases: TGTGCCAGCAGCTTGGAGTTGGGACAAGCTAATTCACCCCTCCACTTT.

This chain uses TRBV2 with TRBJ1-1; the D gene is possibly TRBD1 (6 bases). CDR1 is SNHLY, CDR2 FYNNEI, per germline. The CDR3 sequence is 14 residues long. Between the trimmed V and J ends, which lost 6 bases and 7 bases, there was a span of 18 bases. The CDR3 coding sequence is TGTGCCAGCAGGTACGAACGATGGGGGCATGAAGCTTTCTTT. Amino acids: CASRYERWGHEAFF.

V and J are TRBV4-2 and TRBJ1-2; 7 bases agree with TRBD1. The CDR3 extends over 18 amino acids. Germline loops: CDR1 LGHNA, CDR2 YNFKEQ. Trimming removed 4 bases from V and 8 bases from J; junction bases left unmatched: 22. DNA for the CDR3: TGTGCCAGCAGCCCGCCTCGACAGGGAGGTCACGGAGGTTCGGGCTACACCTTC. Translated: CASSPPRQGGHGGSGYTF.

The V gene is TRBV4-2, the J gene TRBJ2-1; 12 positions match TRBD2. Germline V gene data show CDR1 as LGHNA and CDR2 as YNFKEQ. This CDR3 is 18 amino acids long. J gave up 7 bases and V 2 bases, and 12 bases lay outside the gene matches. CDR3 loop: CASSQNPSGGAGVNEQFF. The CDR3 bases are TGTGCCAGCAGCCAAAACCCTAGCGGGGGGGCCGGAGTAAATGAGCAGTTCTTC.

V gene TRBV24-1 combines with J gene TRBJ1-1, with D possibly TRBD1 on 5 matching bases. Between the trimmed V and J ends, which lost 6 bases and 4 bases, there was a span of 11 bases. Germline V gives CDR1 KGHDR, CDR2 SFDVKD. The CDR3 sequence is 13 residues long. CDR3 sequence (DNA): TGTGCCACCAGTAAGGGGTCACTCACTGAAGCTTTCTTT. Protein sequence: CATSKGSLTEAFF.

The J gene is TRBJ2-2, the V gene TRBV5-6; D remains unclear. Germline V CDR1 and CDR2: SGHDT, YYEEEE. The CDR3 extends over 13 amino acids. V was pared by 2 bases and J by 6 bases, with 8 bases between. CDR3 coding DNA: TGTGCCAGCAGCTTCCCCCCGGCCGGGGAGCTGTTTTTT. Protein product: CASSFPPAGELFF.

The gene calls are TRBV5-1 and TRBJ1-2; the match to TRBD1 covers 9 bases. This CDR3 is 14 amino acids long. CDR1 SGHRS and CDR2 YFSETQ come from the germline V gene. V shed 2 bases and J 5 bases; nucleotides not matched to a gene: 4. The CDR3 region is CASSFPGQGYGYTF. The DNA of the CDR3 is TGCGCCAGCAGCTTCCCGGGACAGGGATATGGCTACACCTTC.

V gene TRBV21-1 combines with J gene TRBJ1-2; TRBD1 is taken as the D call from the table, unchecked against the DNA. TRBV21-1 corresponds to a pseudogene. This CDR3 is built from 15 residues. The CDR3 region is CASSSGQGPNYGYTF. CDR3 bases: TGTGCCAGCAGCTCCGGACAGGGCCCGAACTATGGCTACACCTTC.

This clone was seen just once. The chain recombines TRBV18 with TRBJ2-7; D is unclear. With 3 bases removed from V and 3 bases from J, the gap between germline ends came to 9 bases. CDR3 size: 13 residues. Germline lookup yields CDR1 KGHSH and CDR2 LQKENI. The CDR3 sequence is CASSPTENYEQYF. The CDR3 DNA reads as TGTGCCAGCTCACCTACAGAGAACTACGAGCAGTACTTC.

The chain links TRBV13 to TRBJ1-1; D not resolved. The CDR3 spans 13 residues. The germline CDR1 and CDR2 sequences are PRHDT and FYEKMQ (reference sequence). V was pared by 7 bases and J by 3 bases, with 12 bases between. The CDR3 here is CASTTPRDTEAFF. The DNA of the CDR3 is TGTGCCAGCACCACACCCCGGGACACTGAAGCTTTCTTT.

CDR3 loop: CASSRGYDQPQHF. The CDR3 bases are TGCGCCAGCAGCCGGGGTTATGACCAGCCCCAGCATTTT. This chain joins TRBV5-1 and TRBJ1-5; no definite D call. Trimming took off 4 bases at V and 7 bases at J, with 12 bases between the two ends. Germline V gene sequence: CDR1 SGHRS, CDR2 YFSETQ. CDR3 length equals 13 residues. Drawing the rest from reference TRBV5-1 and TRBJ1-5, the complete variable domain is KAGVTQTPRYLIKTRGQQVTLSCSPISGHRSVSWYQQTPGQGLQFLFEYFSETQRNKGNFPGRFSGRQFSNSRSEMNVSTLELGDSALYLCASSRGYDQPQHFGDGTRLSIL.

The rearrangement uses TRBV30 and TRBJ1-1, with TRBD1 matching 7 bases. Trimming cost V 4 bases and J 1 base; bases outside gene matches: 0. CDR3 size: 12 residues. Germline assignment: CDR1 GTSNPN and CDR2 SVGIG (reference sequence). CDR3 amino acids: CAWTGGNTEAFF. The CDR3 DNA sequence: TGTGCCTGGACAGGGGGGAACACTGAAGCTTTCTTT.

The CDR3 spells CASSLDSGGTTDTQYF. The CDR3 DNA reads TGTGCCAGCAGCTTGGATAGCGGGGGGACCACAGATACGCAGTATTTT. The rearrangement links TRBV5-4 to TRBJ2-3, with 10 positions matching TRBD2. The CDR3 is made up of 16 amino acids. Looked up from germline, CDR1 is SGHNT and CDR2 is YYREEE (reference sequence). J was trimmed by 2 bases and V by 0 bases; bases with no gene match: 3. Full variable domain (missing parts from reference TRBV5-4 and TRBJ2-3): ETGVTQSPTHLIKTRGQQVTLRCSSQSGHNTVSWYQQALGQGPQFIFQYYREEENGRGNFPPRFSGLQFPNYSSELNVNALELDDSALYLCASSLDSGGTTDTQYFGPGTRLTVL.

The V and J genes are TRBV25-1 and TRBJ1-2; maybe TRBD1 (6 bases). V was cut by 0 bases and J by 10 bases, with 15 bases left in between. In germline, CDR1 is MGHDK, CDR2 SYGVNS. The CDR3 totals 14 residues. CDR3 in DNA: TGTGCCAGCAGTGAATATGGGGACAATTCCCTCTACACCTTC. This encodes CASSEYGDNSLYTF.

The chain couples TRBV12-5 to TRBJ2-7; 8 bases agree with TRBD1. Germline assignment: CDR1 LGHNT and CDR2 FRNRAP. V lost 0 bases to trimming and J lost 5 bases; unmatched junction nucleotides: 9. The CDR3 runs to 16 residues. CDR3: CASGLVIGTGAHEQYF. Written as DNA, the CDR3 is TGTGCTAGTGGTTTGGTAATAGGGACAGGAGCGCACGAGCAGTACTTC.